This TCR beta chain is drawn from a study of shared clonotypes between healthy human individuals (TCRdb year 2020). Background for the entire study: A few men and two women, aged 18 to 49 years, made up the cohort. For each donor, CD4 naive and CD4 memory were each given three plates, CD8 naive was given two plates, and CD8 memory was given one plate. To estimate repertoire size and how much clonotype sharing occurs between individuals, the study deeply sequenced the blood TCR repertoires of several healthy adults. Different laboratories and diverse techniques were used to prepare libraries and sequence TCR repertoires, to increase sequencing depth and limit assay-specific biases. Each donor's leukapheresis produced roughly between roughly 0.85 and 10 billion PBMCs.

The germline V gene encodes CDR1 SGHNT and CDR2 YENEEA. Trimming accounts for 3 bases at V and 10 bases at J, while the number of junction bases matched to no gene is 6. The CDR3 covers 16 residues, taking in both the cysteine and the phenylalanine. Only the CDR3 DNA stays, 48 bases, in frame from base 1. Using the deep immunoSEQ assay, TCR CDR3 regions were amplified from genomic DNA by multiplex PCR. For each cell subset, the extracted genomic DNA was distributed evenly across all wells of several immunoSEQ 96-well plates, and each plate served as one replicate. For sorted subsets, 200 to 250 ng of genomic DNA, equivalent to some 33,000 T cell genomes, went into each replicate PCR. Purified libraries were quantified with a Qubit 3.0 fluorometer, sized on a Bioanalyzer 2100, and re-quantified with the KAPA Library Quantification kit. A separate single-read 150-cycle Illumina NextSeq 550 flow cell was used to sequence each immunoSEQ 96-well plate. The original methods were these. Because the immunoSEQ output held only junctional sequences and lacked quality scores, the filtering could not match the filtering applied to full-length reads. To assign V/J genes and CDR3, sequences were annotated using PyIR, a Python wrapper for IgBLAST v1.9, with IMGT germline references. Reads with weak V/J assignments (E-value above 1e-6), missing CDR3, stop codons, out-of-frame junctions, or ambiguous translated residues were removed. V3J clonotypes were defined as sequences sharing the same inferred V gene, J gene, and CDR3 amino acid sequence. The percentage overlap between two repertoires was calculated by dividing the number of shared unique clonotypes by the size of the smaller repertoire. Richness of each repertoire was evaluated using RTK rarefaction, the Chao1 estimator, and Recon v2.1 estimates of unobserved clonotypes. Generation probabilities for all TCRbeta clonotypes obtained by the gDNA method from a few donors were computed using OLGA. In its TCRdb copy, this immuneACCESS table keeps in-frame sequences only and misses some clones. Where compared with another copy, unresolved V genes explain less than half of these, and the others have no known cause. V, J and clone size derive from that table, while D and trimming were established from the DNA sequence. The sample profile shows 2 million to 2.5 million clones; about 93% of them were found once. The ten largest clones represent approximately 1.7% of the sample.

CD8 naive samples were obtained by positive selection for CCR7 among CD45RO-negative cells, yielding a CD45RA+CCR7+ population from which TemRA cells were excluded. The donors were healthy, HIV-negative adults with no recently reported acute infections or vaccinations. All donors were Caucasian adults living in Nashville, Tennessee, USA. Blood was collected by leukapheresis, and PBMCs were isolated by Ficoll-Histopaque density gradient centrifugation and then cryopreserved in liquid nitrogen vapor phase. Analytical flow cytometry was used to check the purity and quantity of each magnetically sorted T cell population. Each sorted fraction had its genomic DNA isolated and then quantified by UV absorbance on a Nanodrop 2000c. Broad study findings and their caveats: The small number of donors limited the genetic and exposure-history diversity represented. Sampling was restricted to blood, and TCR repertoires in tissue are likely to differ from TCR repertoires in blood. When a handful of donors were compared, the shared fraction of clonotypes was around 5.1% for naive CD4, 3.5% to 4% for naive CD8, 2% to 2.5% for memory CD4, and less than 0.45% for memory CD8. Naive subsets generally had larger estimated clonotype richness than memory subsets did. Rarefaction of sorted-subset datasets indicated incomplete sequencing despite the large sequencing depth. Compared with non-shared clonotypes, the clonotypes found in all four sorted-subset donors had higher generation probabilities. Based on pairwise subsampling, the degree of clonotype sharing among donors was expected to be affected by sequencing depth.

With respect to this clone: Its antigen target is currently unknown. No quality values exist for individual bases; no much larger clone is one base distant.

This receptor was obtained from a man younger than 35 in good health. Some clones in this sample may be carry-over from other donors' samples. The sequencing input was naive CD8+ T cells from PBMCs. The sample's cell subset or site label is to be understood as: CD45RA+CCR7+. The chain employs TRBV11-3 and TRBJ2-1; the central 16 bases match TRBD2. CDR3 region: CASSLGLAGGRREQFF. The nucleotides read TGTGCCAGCAGCTTGGGACTAGCGGGAGGGCGTAGAGAGCAGTTCTTC.